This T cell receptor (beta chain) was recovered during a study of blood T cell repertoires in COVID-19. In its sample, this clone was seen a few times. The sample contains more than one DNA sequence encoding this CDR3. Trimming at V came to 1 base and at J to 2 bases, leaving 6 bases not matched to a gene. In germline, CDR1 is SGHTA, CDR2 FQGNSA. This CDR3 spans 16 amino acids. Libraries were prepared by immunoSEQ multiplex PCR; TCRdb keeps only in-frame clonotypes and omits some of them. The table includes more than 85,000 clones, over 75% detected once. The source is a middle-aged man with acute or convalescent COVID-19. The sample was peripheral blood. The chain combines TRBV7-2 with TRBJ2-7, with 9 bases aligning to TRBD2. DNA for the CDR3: TGTGCCAGCAGCTTAGAAGGGGCTAGCGGGGCCTACGAGCAGTACTTC. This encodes CASSLEGASGAYEQYF.